Presented here are 8 T cell receptor beta chains from one specimen sequenced in a study of graft-versus-host responses after intestinal transplantation (dated by TCRdb to the early 2020s). Library preparation employed the immunoSEQ multiplex PCR assay. The table comes from immuneACCESS by way of TCRdb, which keeps in-frame sequences with V and J called. Part of the clones is missing from these tables; in studies checked, under half for an unresolved V gene and the rest for unknown reasons. For this sample the table gives 43,000 or so clones, of which approximately 92% were detected only once. About 5.5% of the sample is held by the ten biggest clonotypes. The sequencing here drew on PBMCs, taken about 800 days after a first intestinal transplant, on the day of a second. The receptors stem from a human patient who received an intestinal transplant, so some T cells may come from the graft donor.

The rearrangement links TRBV25-1 to TRBJ1-4; possibly TRBD1 for D (5 bases). This CDR3 has 14 residues. The germline V and J ends were trimmed by 5 bases and 6 bases, with 13 bases remaining between them. Germline CDR1 and CDR2: MGHDK and SYGVNS. The CDR3 loop is CASSRGFGDEKLFF. CDR3 sequence (DNA): TGTGCCAGCAGTCGGGGGTTCGGGGATGAAAAACTGTTTTTT.

The chain recombines TRBV7-9 with TRBJ2-3, with D unclear. V gave up 3 bases and J gave up 4 bases, with 5 bases separating them. CDR1 is SEHNR and CDR2 is FQNEAQ in the germline V gene (reference sequence). CDR3 size: 12 residues. Written as DNA, the CDR3 is TGTGCCAGCAGCTTCGGAGCAGATACGCAGTATTTT. Translated: CASSFGADTQYF.

V and J are TRBV19 and TRBJ1-5; no firm D call. This CDR3 has 15 residues. Germline CDR1 reads LNHDA; CDR2 reads SQIVND (reference sequence). The V end lost 10 bases, the J end lost 0 bases, and 16 bases lay between the germline ends. CDR3 coding DNA: TGTGCCATATCTCAGACAAGTTTTAGCAATCAGCCCCAGCATTTT. Its translation: CAISQTSFSNQPQHF.

The chain combines TRBV28 with TRBJ2-7, with D possibly called TRBD1 or TRBD2 (5 bases each). The germline V gene encodes CDR1 MDHEN and CDR2 SYDVKM. V was pared by 6 bases and J by 4 bases, with 22 bases between. The CDR3 is 16 amino acids. Here the CDR3 reads CASSSSGALEGYEQYF. CDR3 coding DNA: TGTGCCAGCAGCTCCAGTGGGGCCCTCGAGGGGTACGAGCAGTACTTC.

V usage is TRBV5-8 and J usage is TRBJ2-1, with TRBD1 matching 12 bases. The CDR3 covers 16 residues. From germline, CDR1 is SGHTS and CDR2 YDEGEE. J was trimmed by 9 bases and V by 6 bases; bases with no gene match: 13. CDR3 DNA sequence: TGTGCCAGCACTCACCCGACCGGGACAGGGGGCATTGAGCAGTTCTTC. Translation gives CASTHPTGTGGIEQFF.

The J gene is TRBJ2-7, the V gene TRBV27; no clear D gene. CDR1 is MNHEY and CDR2 is SMNVEV in the germline V gene (reference sequence). The V gene lost 9 bases and the J gene lost 3 bases, with 9 bases spanning the gap. The CDR3 spans 11 residues. CDR3: CASTDGYEQYF. The CDR3 DNA reads TGTGCCAGTACGGACGGCTACGAGCAGTACTTC.

The V gene is TRBV4-1, the J gene TRBJ2-7, with 8 bases lining up with TRBD2. V shed 0 bases, J shed 2 bases, and the junction held 6 bases outside the gene matches. This CDR3 has 16 amino acids. Germline V CDR1 and CDR2: MGHRA, YSYEKL. The CDR3 nucleotides are TGCGCCAGCAGCCAAGAGTACGGGAGGGCCCCCTACGAGCAGTACTTC. It yields the protein CASSQEYGRAPYEQYF.

The chain has TRBV9 and TRBJ2-5; TRBD1 agrees at 7 bases. Trimming cost V 0 bases and J 4 bases; bases outside gene matches: 6. Germline V gives CDR1 SGDLS, CDR2 YYNGEE. This CDR3 is built from 15 residues. DNA for the CDR3: TGTGCCAGCAGCGTAGCGACAGGGTGGGGAGAGACCCAGTACTTC. The encoded protein is CASSVATGWGETQYF.